This T cell receptor beta chain is drawn from a study of CD8+ T cells in alopecia areata. Study findings and constraints: Tofacitinib significantly brought down scalp clonality and expanded CD8+ clones among top 100.

Between the trimmed V and J ends, which lost 2 bases and 13 bases, there was a span of 15 bases. The CDR3 loop spans 14 amino acids. Germline assignment: CDR1 MNHEY and CDR2 SVGAGI. It was cDNA, reverse transcribed from extracted RNA, that served as the sequencing template. Generated by immunoSEQ multiplex PCR, the TCRdb table keeps only in-frame clones and is missing some. The sample contains 150,000 to 200,000 clones, roughly 60% of which appear only once. Treatment defined: oral pan-JAK inhibitor, 5-10 mg twice daily. About this clone itself: No antigen is known for it.

The receptor comes from a human donor with alopecia areata. The chain uses TRBV6-5 and TRBJ1-6; no clear D gene. This specimen was CD4+ T cells sorted from blood, taken at week 24, from a patient treated with tofacitinib. The CDR3 DNA is TGTGCCAGCAGTTACGATTGGGGTAGTCCGCCCCTCCACTTT. Translated, it gives CASSYDWGSPPLHF.